This T cell receptor beta chain was sequenced during a study of early T cells in non-severe SARS-CoV-2 infection. This clonotype showed up just a few times. Its antigen remains unidentified. Study outcomes and limitations: The study's VDJdb matching favored anti-spike CD8 responses and missed private and CD4 specificities.

Each cDNA molecule carried a unique molecular identifier. TCRdb itself ran the 5' RACE reads through MiXCR, one entry per CDR3 protein. The sample consists of about 42,000 distinct CDR3 sequences, 6% to 7.5% of them appearing once. The CDR3 is 11 amino acids. CDR1 is SGHTA and CDR2 is FQGNSA in the germline V gene. V shed 4 bases and J shed 3 bases, with 3 bases lying between them. The gene calls are TRBV7-2 and TRBJ1-1; no clear D gene. Input material: whole blood. This TCR was sampled from an adult who was a healthcare worker with PCR-confirmed SARS-CoV-2 infection or an uninfected control (not recorded which). In nucleotides, the CDR3 is TGTGCCAGCAGCTATGACACTGAAGCTTTCTTT. Its protein product is CASSYDTEAFF. Looking up the rest from reference TRBV7-2 and TRBJ1-1 gives the full variable domain: GAGVSQSPSNKVTEKGKDVELRCDPISGHTALYWYRQSLGQGLEFLIYFQGNSAPDKSGLPSDRFSAERTGGSVSTLTIQRTQQEDSAVYLCASSYDTEAFFGQGTRLTVV.